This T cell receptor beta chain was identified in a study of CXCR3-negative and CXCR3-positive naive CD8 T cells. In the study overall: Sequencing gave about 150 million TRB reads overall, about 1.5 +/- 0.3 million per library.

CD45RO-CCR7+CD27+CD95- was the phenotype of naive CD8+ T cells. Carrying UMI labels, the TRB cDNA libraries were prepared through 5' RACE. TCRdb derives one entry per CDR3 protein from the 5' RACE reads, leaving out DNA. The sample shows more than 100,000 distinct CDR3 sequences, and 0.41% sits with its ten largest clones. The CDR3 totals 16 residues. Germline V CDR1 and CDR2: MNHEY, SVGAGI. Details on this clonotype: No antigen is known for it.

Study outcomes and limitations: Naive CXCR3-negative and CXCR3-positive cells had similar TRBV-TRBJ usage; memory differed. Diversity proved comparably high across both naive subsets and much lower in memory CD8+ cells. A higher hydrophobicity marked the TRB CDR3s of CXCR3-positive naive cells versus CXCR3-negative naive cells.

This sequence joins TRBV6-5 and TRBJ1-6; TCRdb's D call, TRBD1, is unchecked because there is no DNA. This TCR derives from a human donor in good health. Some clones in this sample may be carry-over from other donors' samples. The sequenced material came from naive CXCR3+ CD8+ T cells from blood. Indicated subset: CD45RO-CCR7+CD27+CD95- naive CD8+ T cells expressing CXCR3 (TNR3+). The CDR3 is CASSGTGTIYNSPLHF.